Below are 15 T cell receptor beta chains sequenced from a single sample in a study of cytomegalovirus exposure and HLA in healthy donors. Generated by immunoSEQ multiplex PCR, the TCRdb table keeps only in-frame clones and is missing some. Here the sample spans 66,000 or so clones, nearly 98% being singletons. The sequenced sample was PBMCs. Every receptor here comes from a woman between 18 and 30 years old in good health and CMV-seropositive.

V is TRBV6-1 and J is TRBJ2-6; no firm D call. With 2 bases removed from V and 0 bases from J, the gap between germline ends came to 11 bases. Germline lookup yields CDR1 MNHNS and CDR2 SASEGT. This CDR3 region has 17 residues. CDR3 bases: TGTGCCAGCAGTGAATGGCAGGTCAGCTCTGGGGCCAACGTCCTGACTTTC. It translates to CASSEWQVSSGANVLTF.

The genes are TRBV5-1 and TRBJ1-2; TRBD1 matches at 9 bases. Germline V lookup: CDR1 SGHRS, CDR2 YFSETQ. The CDR3 contains 15 residues. J gave up 6 bases and V 2 bases, and 8 bases lay outside the gene matches. As DNA, the CDR3 is TGCGCCAGCAGCTTCGGGACAGGGTTGAGGGATGGCTACACCTTC. This encodes CASSFGTGLRDGYTF.

The genes are TRBV9 and TRBJ2-2, with D perhaps matching TRBD1 (5 bases). CDR3 length: 14 amino acids. The ends were cut back, 4 bases at V and 6 bases at J, with 13 bases in the middle. Germline CDR1 and CDR2: SGDLS and YYNGEE. CDR3 sequence: CASSTRTSAGELFF. The CDR3 DNA is TGTGCCAGCAGCACCAGGACATCTGCCGGGGAGCTGTTTTTT.

This rearrangement joins TRBV7-3 to TRBJ2-1; TRBD2 aligns across 11 bases. The CDR3 has 15 amino acids. Germline V gene lookup returns CDR1 SGHTA and CDR2 FQGTGA. V was pared by 10 bases and J by 8 bases, with 13 bases of the junction left unmatched. This CDR3 reads CATAPNSGRAHEQFF. CDR3 in DNA: TGTGCCACCGCCCCAAATAGCGGGAGGGCCCATGAGCAGTTCTTC. The variable domain in full, completed from reference TRBV7-3 and TRBJ2-1, reads GAGVSQTPSNKVTEKGKYVELRCDPISGHTALYWYRQSLGQGPEFLIYFQGTGAADDSGLPNDRFFAVRPEGSVSTLKIQRTERGDSAVYLCATAPNSGRAHEQFFGPGTRLTVL.

This chain links TRBV5-4 with TRBJ1-2; D gene unclear. Germline V gives CDR1 SGHNT, CDR2 YYREEE (reference sequence). Trimming shortened V by 1 base and J by 5 bases, and 12 bases separated the two germline ends. The CDR3 sequence is 14 residues long. As DNA, the CDR3 is TGTGCCAGCAGCTTGATGGGAAGGAGGTATGGCTACACCTTC. As protein: CASSLMGRRYGYTF.

This chain links TRBV5-6 with TRBJ2-7, with D perhaps TRBD2 (6 bases). The CDR3 has 12 residues. Germline V gives CDR1 SGHDT, CDR2 YYEEEE. Trimming shortened V by 2 bases and J by 9 bases, and 12 bases separated the two germline ends. The CDR3 DNA is TGTGCCAGCAGCTTCGCACCGGGGGTGCAGTACTTC. Translation gives CASSFAPGVQYF.

The gene calls are TRBV7-9 and TRBJ1-2, with D perhaps TRBD1 (5 bases). V gave up 0 bases and J gave up 8 bases, with 10 bases separating them. Looked up from germline, CDR1 is SEHNR and CDR2 is FQNEAQ (reference sequence). CDR3 length equals 13 residues. The CDR3 loop is CASSLAGEPGYTF. The CDR3 region has the DNA TGTGCCAGCAGCTTAGCAGGGGAACCCGGCTACACCTTC.

V and J are TRBV6-1 and TRBJ1-2, with D unresolved. The CDR3 has 13 residues. With 6 bases removed from V and 2 bases from J, the gap between germline ends came to 10 bases. Germline values: CDR1 MNHNS, CDR2 SASEGT. The CDR3 DNA is TGTGCCAGCAGCGACACTGGGAACTATGGCTACACCTTC. This sequence encodes CASSDTGNYGYTF.

V gene TRBV11-3 combines with J gene TRBJ2-3; 9 bases line up with TRBD1. Per the germline V gene, CDR1 is SGHNT and CDR2 is YENEEA. The CDR3 is 15 amino acids. The ends lost 5 bases at V and 5 bases at J; junction bases unmatched: 8. CDR3 in DNA: TGTGCCAGCAGCCCTAGGGACAGGGTGGGAGATACGCAGTATTTT. Translation gives CASSPRDRVGDTQYF. Using reference TRBV11-3 and TRBJ2-3 for the parts outside the CDR3, the full variable domain is EAGVVQSPRYKIIEKKQPVAFWCNPISGHNTLYWYLQNLGQGPELLIRYENEEAVDDSQLPKDRFSAERLKGVDSTLKIQPAELGDSAVYLCASSPRDRVGDTQYFGPGTRLTVL.

V and J are TRBV4-1 and TRBJ2-1, with 8 nucleotides matching TRBD1. There are 16 residues in the CDR3. Germline CDR1 MGHRA, CDR2 YSYEKL. With V trimmed by 1 base and J by 2 bases, 4 bases remained unmatched. The CDR3 here is CASSQVSGGAYNEQFF. CDR3 sequence (DNA): TGCGCCAGCAGCCAAGTGTCAGGGGGCGCCTACAATGAGCAGTTCTTC.

The chain couples TRBV19 to TRBJ2-7; 13 bases are a match to TRBD2. Per the germline V gene, CDR1 is LNHDA and CDR2 is SQIVND (reference sequence). The CDR3 has 15 residues. The V segment lost 4 bases and the J segment 7 bases; nucleotides outside the gene matches: 7. Here the CDR3 reads CASSTGLAGAAEQYF. Here the CDR3 DNA reads TGTGCCAGTAGTACCGGACTAGCGGGGGCCGCGGAGCAGTACTTC.

V gene TRBV11-2 combines with J gene TRBJ1-5; 11 bases map to TRBD1. The CDR3 totals 14 residues. V shed 3 bases and J 6 bases; nucleotides not matched to a gene: 1. CDR1 SGHAT and CDR2 FQNNGV come from the germline V gene. DNA for the CDR3: TGTGCCAGCAGCTTGGGACAGGGGGGTCAGCCCCAGCATTTT. This codes for CASSLGQGGQPQHF.

In this sample, this clone turned up once. This chain uses TRBV28 with TRBJ2-1; 8 bases agree with TRBD2. The CDR3 has 14 residues. Germline CDR1 MDHEN, CDR2 SYDVKM. The trim removed 7 bases at V and 8 bases at J, leaving 10 bases unmatched. CDR3 in DNA: TGTGCCAGCACTACCGGGACTAGTGTCCATGAGCAGTTCTTC. It yields the protein CASTTGTSVHEQFF.

The chain recombines TRBV5-6 with TRBJ2-7; D gene uncertain. CDR1 is SGHDT and CDR2 is YYEEEE in the germline V gene. The length of the CDR3 is 13 residues. V lost 0 bases and J lost 7, with 11 bases in between. The chain's CDR3 is CASSLAQAEEQYF. For the CDR3, the DNA is TGTGCCAGCAGCTTGGCCCAGGCAGAGGAGCAGTACTTC. The whole variable domain, filled in from reference TRBV5-6 and TRBJ2-7, reads DAGVTQSPTHLIKTRGQQVTLRCSPKSGHDTVSWYQQALGQGPQFIFQYYEEEERQRGNFPDRFSGHQFPNYSSELNVNALLLGDSALYLCASSLAQAEEQYFGPGTRLTVT.

The chain links TRBV6-6 to TRBJ1-4, with 8 bases identical to TRBD1. The germline CDR1 and CDR2 sequences are MNHNY and SVGAGI (reference sequence). The CDR3 has 12 amino acids. Trimming cost V 6 bases and J 8 bases; bases outside gene matches: 2. CDR3 coding DNA: TGTGCCAGCAGCAACAGGGGGGAAAAACTGTTTTTT. It yields the protein CASSNRGEKLFF.